The subject of this entry is one TCR beta chain. Its target is unknown. The entry originates in a study of CD8+ T cells in alopecia areata. Study at large: Treatment of the treated patients consisted of oral tofacitinib, 5 to 10 mg twice daily. Whole-study findings and limits: Clonality exceeded that of normal scalp in lesional scalp, most notably in alopecia totalis/universalis. Compared with mice, patients displayed less clear TCR sharing, possibly for HLA-related reasons.

Sequencing relied on a cDNA template that was reverse transcribed from extracted RNA. Clones were sequenced by immunoSEQ multiplex PCR, and TCRdb holds only the in-frame ones, with some missing. The repertoire holds hundreds of thousands of clones, with about two thirds as singletons. This CDR3 is built from 12 residues. In germline, CDR1 is SQVTM, CDR2 ANQGSEA. V was clipped by 6 bases and J by 6 bases, with 14 bases between them. This chain joins TRBV29-1 and TRBJ1-1, with D uncertain. This receptor was obtained from a human donor with alopecia areata. The material sequenced was CD4+ T cells sorted from blood, taken at week 0. CDR3 bases: TGCAGCGTCCTTAAGGAGGCCCCTGAAGCTTTCTTT. It is translated as CSVLKEAPEAFF.